This TCR beta chain was recorded in a study of response to subunit inactivated influenza vaccine. Notes on the study in general: Authors suggested few new T cells are recruited by each seasonal influenza vaccination.

TCRdb reprocessed the RT-PCR reads via MiXCR and lists one record per CDR3 protein. The repertoire holds hundreds of thousands of distinct CDR3 sequences, with around 15% as singletons. This clonotype came up a few times. Its target is unknown. The V gene's germline CDR1 is SSHAT and CDR2 FNYEAQ (reference sequence). V was clipped by 6 bases and J by 8 bases, with 16 bases between them. The CDR3 totals 14 residues. The TCR was taken from a man aged 50-60 years who received an inactivated influenza vaccine. The rearrangement links TRBV7-7 to TRBJ2-2, with D possibly TRBD2 on 6 matching bases. The input for sequencing was PBMCs from blood, taken approximately 15 days before vaccination. The CDR3, as DNA: TGTGCCAGCAGAAAGGACGGGAGCAGGGGGGAGCTGTTTTTT. Translating it yields CASRKDGSRGELFF.